These 32 T cell receptor beta chains were all obtained from the same sample, sequenced in a study of cytomegalovirus exposure and HLA in healthy donors. The PCR employed 60 Vbeta primers together with 13 Jbeta primers. Measured with immunoSEQ multiplex PCR; TCRdb has only the in-frame clones, and not every one. Here the sample table reports roughly 51,000 clones. Sequencing input: PBMCs. The receptors come from a woman between 40 and 55 years old in good health and CMV-seronegative.

The genes are TRBV2 and TRBJ2-3, with D tentatively TRBD2 (5 bases). CDR1 is SNHLY, CDR2 FYNNEI, per germline. Trimming cost V 4 bases and J 11 bases, with 25 bases left between them. The CDR3 loop spans 16 amino acids. The CDR3 loop reads CASSAEGVGPAWGQYF. The CDR3 bases are TGTGCCAGCAGTGCTGAGGGCGTCGGACCCGCTTGGGGGCAGTATTTT.

The CDR3, as DNA: TGTGCCAGCAGTCTGGGACTAGCTACAGAGACCCAGTACTTC. Its protein is CASSLGLATETQYF. This chain connects TRBV27 to TRBJ2-5, with 9 bases matching TRBD2. V was pared by 5 bases and J by 4 bases, with 5 bases of the junction left unmatched. Germline loops: CDR1 MNHEY, CDR2 SMNVEV (reference sequence). The length of the CDR3 is 14 residues.

The gene calls are TRBV5-1 and TRBJ2-1; 9 positions match TRBD2. Germline trimming cut 3 bases from V and 4 bases from J; bases unmatched to any gene: 5. There are 15 residues in the CDR3. Germline V gene data show CDR1 as SGHRS and CDR2 as YFSETQ. CDR3 nucleotide sequence: TGCGCCAGCAGCTCGGGACTAGCTCGTTACAATGAGCAGTTCTTC. The encoded protein is CASSSGLARYNEQFF.

The rearrangement joins TRBV14 to TRBJ1-6, with TRBD1 matching 9 bases. After removal of 2 bases from V and 10 bases from J, the junction contained 6 bases not matched to a gene. Germline V gives CDR1 SGHDN, CDR2 FVKESK. The CDR3 loop spans 15 amino acids. DNA for the CDR3: TGTGCCAGCAGCCAACACGGGACAGGGCGATCACCCCTCCACTTT. Translated: CASSQHGTGRSPLHF.

V is TRBV6-1 and J is TRBJ2-1; 11 bases map to TRBD1. The CDR3 length is 15 residues. The germline gives CDR1 MNHNS, CDR2 SASEGT. Losses at the gene ends were 5 bases for V and 4 bases for J; bases not matched to a gene: 4. The CDR3 sequence: CASSPDRGPYNEQFF. The CDR3 DNA follows: TGTGCCAGCAGTCCGGACAGGGGGCCTTACAATGAGCAGTTCTTC.

V gene TRBV28 combines with J gene TRBJ2-1; the D is unclear. This CDR3 is 12 amino acids long. V was trimmed by 7 bases and J by 5 bases, leaving 9 bases between them. Germline V gene data show CDR1 as MDHEN and CDR2 as SYDVKM. The DNA of the CDR3 is TGTGCCAGCACTGGCAGAAACAATGAGCAGTTCTTC. Residues: CASTGRNNEQFF.

V gene TRBV5-1 combines with J gene TRBJ2-3; 7 bases fit TRBD1. This CDR3 spans 16 amino acids. V was pared by 2 bases and J by 0 bases, with 6 bases of the junction left unmatched. Looked up from germline, CDR1 is SGHRS and CDR2 is YFSETQ. The CDR3 coding sequence is TGCGCCAGCAGCTTAGATCCGGGACAGAGCACAGATACGCAGTATTTT. It translates to CASSLDPGQSTDTQYF. Using reference TRBV5-1 and TRBJ2-3 for the parts outside the CDR3, the full variable domain is KAGVTQTPRYLIKTRGQQVTLSCSPISGHRSVSWYQQTPGQGLQFLFEYFSETQRNKGNFPGRFSGRQFSNSRSEMNVSTLELGDSALYLCASSLDPGQSTDTQYFGPGTRLTVL.

The chain links TRBV19 to TRBJ2-7; 10 bases are a match to TRBD2. The CDR3 length is 14 residues. Germline CDR1 and CDR2: LNHDA and SQIVND (reference sequence). The V and J ends lost 6 bases and 3 bases, in that order; junction bases with no gene match: 5. CDR3 sequence (DNA): TGTGCCAGTAGAGGGACTAGCGATAGCTACGAGCAGTACTTC. The encoded protein is CASRGTSDSYEQYF.

V usage is TRBV5-1 and J usage is TRBJ2-7, with 9 bases matching TRBD2. The V gene's germline CDR1 is SGHRS and CDR2 YFSETQ. V gave up 1 base and J gave up 1 base; unmatched junction bases: 12. CDR3 length: 18 amino acids. As DNA, the CDR3 is TGCGCCAGCAGCTTGTATGAAAGTAGCGGGAGTCCGTCCTACGAGCAGTACTTC. It is translated as CASSLYESSGSPSYEQYF.

The chain is built from TRBV27 and TRBJ2-7; possibly TRBD2 for D (5 bases). V lost 5 bases and J 4 bases, leaving 12 bases between the germline ends. CDR3 length: 13 residues. Germline V gene lookup returns CDR1 MNHEY and CDR2 SMNVEV (reference sequence). CDR3 sequence reads: CASSRLGSYEQYF. Written as DNA, the CDR3 is TGTGCCAGCAGTCGTTTAGGGAGTTACGAGCAGTACTTC.

The CDR3 region is CASTKTPSGSTYEQYF. CDR3 in DNA: TGTGCCAGCACCAAAACCCCCAGCGGGAGCACCTACGAGCAGTACTTC. This rearrangement joins TRBV7-6 to TRBJ2-7; 8 nucleotides line up with TRBD2. Looked up from germline, CDR1 is SGHVS and CDR2 is FNYEAQ. The CDR3 runs 16 residues. V trimming: 7 bases; J trimming: 2 bases; junction bases outside the gene matches: 13.

This chain joins TRBV27 and TRBJ2-3; D may be TRBD2 (5 bases). V was shortened by 4 bases and J by 8 bases, with 16 bases between the two germline ends. Germline CDR1 MNHEY, CDR2 SMNVEV (reference sequence). The CDR3 has 14 residues. The CDR3 DNA follows: TGTGCCAGCAGTTGGGAGACTAACGGTGCTACGCAGTATTTT. This translates into CASSWETNGATQYF.

This rearrangement joins TRBV9 to TRBJ2-3; D gene unclear. The CDR3 contains 12 residues. V was shortened by 6 bases and J by 0 bases, with 5 bases between the two germline ends. Germline CDR1 and CDR2: SGDLS and YYNGEE. In nucleotides, the CDR3 is TGTGCCAGCACCCCTAGCACAGATACGCAGTATTTT. Translation: CASTPSTDTQYF.

The chain uses TRBV9 and TRBJ2-2; D uncertain. The CDR3 covers 15 residues. CDR1 and CDR2 from the germline V gene are SGDLS and YYNGEE. V lost 0 bases, J lost 4 bases, and 10 bases lay in between. The CDR3 DNA reads as TGTGCCAGCAGCGTAGGGTTTGTCGGCACCGGGGAGCTGTTTTTT. Its translation: CASSVGFVGTGELFF.

The V call is TRBV18, the J call TRBJ1-1; 7 positions match TRBD1. This CDR3 spans 15 amino acids. V dropped 2 bases and J dropped 4; count of bases not matched to a gene: 7. Germline loops: CDR1 KGHSH, CDR2 LQKENI. CDR3 nucleotide sequence: TGTGCCAGCTCACCAGGACAGGCCCGGATCACTGAAGCTTTCTTT. As protein: CASSPGQARITEAFF.

About this clone itself: The sample holds other DNA sequences that translate to the same CDR3. CDR3 protein: CASSTPGQGYGYTF. CDR3 bases: TGTGCCAGTAGTACACCTGGACAGGGATATGGCTACACCTTC. The rearrangement links TRBV19 to TRBJ1-2, with 8 bases identical to TRBD1. V gave up 4 bases and J gave up 5 bases; unmatched junction bases: 6. The CDR3 has 14 amino acids. The germline V gene encodes CDR1 LNHDA and CDR2 SQIVND (reference sequence).

The chain is built from TRBV7-2 and TRBJ2-1; TRBD2 aligns across 8 bases. The CDR3 totals 14 residues. The germline CDR1 and CDR2 sequences are SGHTA and FQGNSA. The V segment lost 5 bases and the J segment 5 bases; nucleotides outside the gene matches: 5. CDR3 residues: CASSVTSGDNEQFF. For the CDR3, the DNA is TGTGCCAGCAGCGTAACTAGCGGCGACAATGAGCAGTTCTTC.

The chain employs TRBV27 and TRBJ1-3; 8 bases agree with TRBD1. The CDR3 has 16 amino acids. V lost 3 bases to trimming and J lost 8 bases; unmatched junction nucleotides: 12. Per germline, CDR1 MNHEY and CDR2 SMNVEV (reference sequence). In DNA form, the CDR3 reads TGTGCCAGCAGTTTTTGGGCCCCGGGACAGGCATACACCATATATTTT. This translates into CASSFWAPGQAYTIYF.

The J gene is TRBJ1-4, the V gene TRBV2, with D tentatively TRBD1 (6 bases). CDR3 size: 15 residues. Germline V CDR1 and CDR2: SNHLY, FYNNEI. V was clipped by 3 bases and J by 0 bases, with 8 bases between them. The CDR3: CASSDRTATNEKLFF. As DNA, the CDR3 is TGTGCCAGCAGTGACAGGACAGCAACTAATGAAAAACTGTTTTTT.

The chain has TRBV6-5 and TRBJ2-5; 7 bases match TRBD1. The CDR3 totals 14 residues. Looked up from germline, CDR1 is MNHEY and CDR2 is SVGAGI. The trim removed 7 bases at V and 5 bases at J, leaving 10 bases unmatched. The CDR3 is CASNHLLGGETQYF. The DNA for the CDR3 is TGTGCCAGCAACCACCTCCTAGGGGGCGAGACCCAGTACTTC.

This chain connects TRBV5-1 to TRBJ1-2; D is ambiguous. In germline, CDR1 is SGHRS, CDR2 YFSETQ. Trimming removed 0 bases at V and 0 bases at J, with 3 bases between. This CDR3 is 13 amino acids long. The CDR3 spells CASSLAANYGYTF. The DNA for the CDR3 is TGCGCCAGCAGCTTGGCAGCTAACTATGGCTACACCTTC.

As regards this clone: A junction end diverges from the germline sequence, so it may reflect a read error. The chain couples TRBV7-9 to TRBJ1-3, with D tentatively TRBD1 (6 bases). CDR3 length: 16 residues. Germline loops: CDR1 SEHNR, CDR2 FQNEAQ (reference sequence). DNA of the CDR3: TGTGCCAGCAGCCAAGGACAGCCTTTCTCTGGAAACACCATGTATTTT. Its translation is CASSQGQPFSGNTMYF. Supplemented by reference TRBV7-9 and TRBJ1-3, the full variable domain reads DTGVSQNPRHKITKRGQNVTFRCDPISEHNRLYWYRQTLGQGPEFLTYFQNEAQLEKSRLLSDRFSAERPKGSFSTLEIQRTEQGDSAMYLCASSQGQPFSGNTMYFGEGSWLTVV.

This sequence joins TRBV30 and TRBJ2-1, with TRBD1 matching 7 bases. This CDR3 contains 14 residues. Germline V lookup: CDR1 GTSNPN, CDR2 SVGIG (reference sequence). Trimming at V came to 7 bases and at J to 3 bases, leaving 9 bases not matched to a gene. Here the CDR3 DNA reads TGTGCCTCCACTAGTCGGGACAGCTACAATGAGCAGTTCTTC. Residues: CASTSRDSYNEQFF.

About this clone: This same CDR3 is encoded by further DNA sequences in the sample. The chain combines TRBV7-2 with TRBJ2-5; 12 positions match TRBD1. CDR3 size: 16 residues. V lost 5 bases and J lost 5; bases outside the gene matches: 9. CDR1 is SGHTA and CDR2 is FQGNSA in the germline V gene. The DNA of the CDR3 is TGTGCCAGCAGCACCCTCCGGGACAGGGGGCTTGAGACCCAGTACTTC. Translating it yields CASSTLRDRGLETQYF.

Notes on this clone: At one end, the junction sequence differs from germline, possibly due to a read error. The chain employs TRBV5-1 and TRBJ2-3; TRBD2 might be the D (7 bases). The germline gives CDR1 SGHRS, CDR2 YFSETQ. The CDR3 has 15 amino acids. CDR3 loop: CASSLAPGGADKQYF. CDR3 nucleotides: TGCGCCAGCAGCTTGGCTCCTGGGGGGGCAGATAAGCAGTATTTT.

Worth noting for this clone: It is unclear where the CDR3 begins or ends on the DNA, so no DNA is shown, and the CDR3 is as TCRdb lists it. This chain links TRBV29-1 with TRBJ2-3; TRBD1 is the table's D call and was not checked against the DNA. Ends included, the CDR3 has 15 residues. CDR1 SQVTM and CDR2 ANQGSEA come from the germline V gene. The CDR3 sequence is CSVGPGTGGSDTQSF.

The V gene is TRBV7-3, the J gene TRBJ1-2, with 7 bases aligning to TRBD1. CDR3 length: 15 residues. The ends lost 1 base at V and 6 bases at J; junction bases unmatched: 8. CDR1 and CDR2 (germline): SGHTA, FQGTGA. The CDR3 nucleotides read TGTGCCAGCAGCTTAAATTCAGGGGGTCTAGATGGCTACACCTTC. Amino acids: CASSLNSGGLDGYTF.

The chain employs TRBV4-2 and TRBJ1-1; D unresolved. Germline assignment: CDR1 LGHNA and CDR2 YNFKEQ. CDR3 length: 14 amino acids. The germline V and J ends were trimmed by 0 bases and 4 bases, with 9 bases remaining between them. CDR3 loop: CASSQESLLTEAFF. CDR3 nucleotide sequence: TGTGCCAGCAGCCAAGAGTCCCTTCTCACTGAAGCTTTCTTT.

V usage is TRBV30 and J usage is TRBJ2-1; 7 bases fit TRBD2. Trimming at V came to 4 bases and at J to 9 bases, leaving 3 bases not matched to a gene. Germline assignment: CDR1 GTSNPN and CDR2 SVGIG (reference sequence). The CDR3 runs 11 residues. The DNA of the CDR3 is TGTGCCTGGACCCTAGCGGTTGAGCAGTTCTTC. Its protein is CAWTLAVEQFF.

The gene calls are TRBV18 and TRBJ2-7, with D possibly matching TRBD2 (5 bases). The ends were cut back, 4 bases at V and 3 bases at J, with 16 bases in the middle. Per germline, CDR1 KGHSH and CDR2 LQKENI. This CDR3 is 15 amino acids long. CDR3 DNA: TGTGCCAGCTCACTAGGGAGCGCCTTCCGCTACGAGCAGTACTTC. Its protein is CASSLGSAFRYEQYF.

The gene calls are TRBV4-3 and TRBJ2-3, with 8 bases fitting TRBD2. The V segment lost 5 bases and the J segment 2 bases; nucleotides outside the gene matches: 6. Germline V CDR1 and CDR2: LGHNA, YSLEER. This CDR3 spans 15 amino acids. CDR3: CASSYGGGNTDTQYF. DNA of the CDR3: TGCGCCAGCAGCTACGGCGGGGGGAACACAGATACGCAGTATTTT.

The chain links TRBV4-2 to TRBJ2-5, with 14 bases fitting TRBD2. The germline gives CDR1 LGHNA, CDR2 YNFKEQ. The V and J ends lost 5 bases and 5 bases, in that order; junction bases with no gene match: 4. The CDR3 loop spans 15 amino acids. The CDR3 protein is CASSTRTSGGETQYF. CDR3 in DNA: TGTGCCAGCAGCACCCGGACTAGCGGGGGGGAGACCCAGTACTTC.